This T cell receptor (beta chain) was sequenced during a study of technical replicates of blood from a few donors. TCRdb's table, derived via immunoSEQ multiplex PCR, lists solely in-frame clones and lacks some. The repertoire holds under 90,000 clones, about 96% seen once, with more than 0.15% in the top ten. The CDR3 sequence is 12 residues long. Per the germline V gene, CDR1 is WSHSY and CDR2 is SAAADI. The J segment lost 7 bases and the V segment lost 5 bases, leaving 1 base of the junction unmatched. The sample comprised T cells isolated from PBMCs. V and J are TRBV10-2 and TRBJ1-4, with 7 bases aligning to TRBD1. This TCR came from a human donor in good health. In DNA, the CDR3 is TGCGCCAGCAGTCGACAGGGTGAAAAACTGTTTTTT. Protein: CASSRQGEKLFF.